Listed below are T cell receptor beta chains from one sample, sequenced in a study of T cells in localized non-small cell lung cancer. The protocol was immunoSEQ multiplex PCR, while the TCRdb copy is restricted to in-frame clones and leaves out a portion. The data contain roughly 9,900 clones, 60% to 75% of them singletons. Specimen: peripheral blood, collected before any cancer treatment. The receptors were gathered from a male donor aged 60 or over with stage I lung adenocarcinoma. Each CDR3 is given with its conserved first and last residue. A D gene is named only where the DNA matches it firmly. Clone size is stated in some rows and not others, as once, few, many or a class when expanded.

clone_size: NA
j_call: TRBJ2-7
v_call: TRBV11-2
d_call: TRBD2
cdr3_aa: CASSLAGLAGGNEQYF
cdr3_nt: TGTGCCAGCAGCTTAGCGGGACTAGCGGGGGGCAACGAGCAGTACTTC

clone_size: NA
j_call: TRBJ1-4
v_call: TRBV11-2
d_call: TRBD1
cdr3_aa: CASSSRQGINEKLFF
cdr3_nt: TGTGCCAGCAGCTCCCGACAGGGAATAAATGAAAAACTGTTTTTT

clone_size: NA
j_call: TRBJ1-5
v_call: TRBV29-1
d_call: TRBD1
cdr3_aa: CSVQGAGSNQPQHF
cdr3_nt: TGCAGCGTTCAGGGGGCGGGAAGCAATCAGCCCCAGCATTTT

clone_size: NA
j_call: TRBJ1-1
v_call: TRBV28
d_call: NA
cdr3_aa: CASSFGSGITEAFF
cdr3_nt: TGTGCCAGCAGTTTCGGTTCCGGGATCACTGAAGCTTTCTTT

clone_size: NA
j_call: TRBJ1-2
v_call: TRBV5-1
d_call: TRBD1
cdr3_aa: CASSRGTGWMDGYTF
cdr3_nt: TGCGCCAGCAGCAGGGGGACAGGGTGGATGGATGGCTACACCTTC

clone_size: NA
j_call: TRBJ1-5
v_call: TRBV5-1
d_call: NA
cdr3_aa: CASSFAPGQPQHF
cdr3_nt: TGCGCCAGCAGCTTTGCCCCGGGGCAGCCCCAGCATTTT

clone_size: NA
j_call: TRBJ1-4
v_call: TRBV6-1
d_call: NA
cdr3_aa: CASSLTTNEKLFF
cdr3_nt: TGTGCCAGCAGTCTTACAACTAATGAAAAACTGTTTTTT

clone_size: NA
j_call: TRBJ1-1
v_call: TRBV6-5
d_call: NA
cdr3_aa: CASSQGYENPEAFF
cdr3_nt: TGTGCCAGCAGTCAGGGGTACGAGAACCCTGAAGCTTTCTTT

clone_size: NA
j_call: TRBJ2-3
v_call: TRBV5-6
d_call: NA
cdr3_aa: CASSSHLDTITTDTQYF
cdr3_nt: TGTGCCAGCAGCTCCCACCTAGACACAATTACCACAGATACGCAGTATTTT

clone_size: once
j_call: TRBJ2-1
v_call: TRBV28
d_call: TRBD2
cdr3_aa: CASSATGTSGGVEQFF
cdr3_nt: TGTGCCAGCAGTGCAACCGGGACTAGCGGGGGAGTTGAGCAGTTCTTC

clone_size: few
j_call: TRBJ1-2
v_call: TRBV15
d_call: NA
cdr3_aa: CATSRGGRANYGYTF
cdr3_nt: TGTGCCACCAGCAGAGGAGGCAGGGCGAACTATGGCTACACCTTC

clone_size: NA
j_call: TRBJ2-7
v_call: TRBV11-2
d_call: NA
cdr3_aa: CASSLNQEQYF
cdr3_nt: TGTGCCAGCAGCTTAAACCAGGAGCAGTACTTC

clone_size: few
j_call: TRBJ1-6
v_call: TRBV7-9
d_call: NA
cdr3_aa: CASSSRQASYNSPLHF
cdr3_nt: TGTGCCAGCAGCTCCAGACAGGCCTCCTATAATTCACCCCTCCACTTT

clone_size: NA
j_call: TRBJ2-1
v_call: TRBV7-6
d_call: TRBD1
cdr3_aa: CASSLETGRQFF
cdr3_nt: TGTGCCAGCAGCTTAGAGACAGGGCGGCAGTTCTTC

clone_size: NA
j_call: TRBJ1-5
v_call: TRBV25-1
d_call: NA
cdr3_aa: CASSRPHNQPQHF
cdr3_nt: TGTGCCAGCAGCCGGCCCCACAATCAGCCCCAGCATTTT

clone_size: NA
j_call: TRBJ2-7
v_call: TRBV4-1
d_call: TRBD2
cdr3_aa: CASSQLAGLYEQYF
cdr3_nt: TGCGCCAGCAGCCAACTAGCGGGGCTCTACGAGCAGTACTTC

clone_size: NA
j_call: TRBJ1-5
v_call: TRBV20-1
d_call: NA
cdr3_aa: CRPRDQPQHF
cdr3_nt: TGCAGACCCCGAGATCAGCCCCAGCATTTT

clone_size: NA
j_call: TRBJ2-7
v_call: TRBV5-1
d_call: TRBD2
cdr3_aa: CASSWGSGGLEQYF
cdr3_nt: TGCGCCAGCAGCTGGGGTAGCGGGGGGCTCGAGCAGTACTTC

clone_size: NA
j_call: TRBJ1-1
v_call: TRBV27
d_call: NA
cdr3_aa: CASRRTSYGSYEAFF
cdr3_nt: TGTGCCAGCAGGAGAACGAGCTACGGGAGTTATGAAGCTTTCTTT

clone_size: NA
j_call: TRBJ1-3
v_call: TRBV6-1
d_call: NA
cdr3_aa: CASRGGDSGNTIYF
cdr3_nt: TGTGCCAGCAGAGGAGGGGACTCTGGAAACACCATATATTTT

clone_size: NA
j_call: TRBJ1-3
v_call: TRBV4-3
d_call: NA
cdr3_aa: CASSQSSSTGNTIYF
cdr3_nt: TGCGCCAGCAGCCAAAGCAGTTCCACTGGAAACACCATATATTTT

clone_size: NA
j_call: TRBJ1-5
v_call: TRBV11-2
d_call: NA
cdr3_aa: CASSLLGDQPQHF
cdr3_nt: TGTGCCAGCAGCTTATTAGGTGATCAGCCCCAGCATTTT

clone_size: NA
j_call: TRBJ2-1
v_call: TRBV6-6
d_call: NA
cdr3_aa: CASSETGGLYEQFF
cdr3_nt: TGTGCCAGCAGTGAGACCGGGGGATTGTATGAGCAGTTCTTC

clone_size: NA
j_call: TRBJ1-5
v_call: TRBV4-3
d_call: TRBD1
cdr3_aa: CASSQDPQGGSNQPQHF
cdr3_nt: TGCGCCAGCAGCCAAGATCCACAGGGGGGTAGCAATCAGCCCCAGCATTTT

clone_size: NA
j_call: TRBJ1-1
v_call: TRBV10-2
d_call: NA
cdr3_aa: CASSEMGRGSEAFF
cdr3_nt: TGCGCCAGCAGTGAGATGGGCAGGGGCTCTGAAGCTTTCTTT

clone_size: NA
j_call: TRBJ1-2
v_call: TRBV18
d_call: TRBD1
cdr3_aa: CASSQSARTGDYGYTF
cdr3_nt: TGTGCCAGCTCTCAGAGTGCCCGCACAGGGGACTATGGCTACACCTTC

clone_size: NA
j_call: TRBJ1-5
v_call: TRBV2
d_call: NA
cdr3_aa: CASKTGRNQPQHF
cdr3_nt: TGTGCCAGCAAAACAGGCCGCAATCAGCCCCAGCATTTT

clone_size: NA
j_call: TRBJ1-5
v_call: TRBV28
d_call: NA
cdr3_aa: CASSPPTQPQHF
cdr3_nt: TGTGCCAGCAGTCCCCCAACTCAGCCCCAGCATTTT

clone_size: NA
j_call: TRBJ1-1
v_call: TRBV28
d_call: NA
cdr3_aa: CATRFRGSTEAFF
cdr3_nt: TGTGCCACTCGTTTTCGGGGGAGCACTGAAGCTTTCTTT

clone_size: few
j_call: TRBJ1-2
v_call: TRBV2
d_call: TRBD1
cdr3_aa: CASSLGQGTHGGGYTF
cdr3_nt: TGTGCCAGCAGTCTCGGACAGGGCACCCATGGGGGGGGCTACACCTTC

clone_size: NA
j_call: TRBJ2-5
v_call: TRBV11-2
d_call: NA
cdr3_aa: CASSLEQRAQYF
cdr3_nt: TGTGCCAGCAGCTTAGAGCAGAGGGCCCAGTACTTC

clone_size: NA
j_call: TRBJ1-6
v_call: TRBV7-1
d_call: NA
cdr3_aa: CASSPGGTTRPLHF
cdr3_nt: TGTGCCAGCAGCCCGGGGGGGACAACTCGGCCCCTCCACTTT

clone_size: NA
j_call: TRBJ2-3
v_call: TRBV10-3
d_call: NA
cdr3_aa: CAISEGGVDTQYF
cdr3_nt: TGTGCCATCAGCGAAGGGGGGGTGGATACGCAGTATTTT

clone_size: NA
j_call: TRBJ2-1
v_call: TRBV10-3
d_call: NA
cdr3_aa: CAIRSFGLSNEQFF
cdr3_nt: TGTGCCATCAGGTCCTTTGGGCTATCGAATGAGCAGTTCTTC

clone_size: NA
j_call: TRBJ2-1
v_call: TRBV19
d_call: NA
cdr3_aa: CASRVGLGLNNEQFF
cdr3_nt: TGTGCCAGTAGGGTCGGCCTCGGACTCAACAATGAGCAGTTCTTC

clone_size: NA
j_call: TRBJ2-7
v_call: TRBV28
d_call: TRBD2
cdr3_aa: CASIPAGGSSYEQYF
cdr3_nt: TGTGCCAGCATCCCCGCGGGGGGTTCGTCCTACGAGCAGTACTTC

clone_size: NA
j_call: TRBJ2-1
v_call: TRBV19
d_call: TRBD2
cdr3_aa: CASSTQLAGGRNEQFF
cdr3_nt: TGTGCCAGTAGTACTCAACTAGCGGGGGGGCGAAATGAGCAGTTCTTC

clone_size: NA
j_call: TRBJ2-7
v_call: TRBV6-5
d_call: NA
cdr3_aa: CASSYRSGDHEQYF
cdr3_nt: TGTGCCAGCAGTTACCGGTCAGGGGACCACGAGCAGTACTTC

clone_size: once
j_call: TRBJ2-7
v_call: TRBV6-5
d_call: NA
cdr3_aa: CASSRPNSYEQYF
cdr3_nt: TGTGCCAGCAGTCGCCCGAACTCCTACGAGCAGTACTTC

clone_size: NA
j_call: TRBJ2-7
v_call: TRBV10-3
d_call: NA
cdr3_aa: CAISLGPRGSYEQYF
cdr3_nt: TGTGCCATCAGCCTTGGACCTAGAGGGTCCTACGAGCAGTACTTC

clone_size: few
j_call: TRBJ1-1
v_call: TRBV7-9
d_call: NA
cdr3_aa: CASTVDGGTEAFF
cdr3_nt: TGTGCCAGCACCGTAGACGGGGGCACTGAAGCTTTCTTT

clone_size: few
j_call: TRBJ1-6
v_call: TRBV7-2
d_call: NA
cdr3_aa: CASRGGGKYNSPLHF
cdr3_nt: TGTGCCAGCAGAGGCGGGGGCAAATATAATTCACCCCTCCACTTT